This T cell receptor beta chain was documented in a study of T cell repertoires in cytomegalovirus infection. Study information: Recently identified HLA-C-restricted CMV epitopes were among the peptides used. CMV infection together with matching HLA type was indicated by public TCR beta signatures.

TCRdb re-called the reads through MiXCR, storing one row per CDR3 protein. The sample gives fewer than 1,000,000 distinct CDR3 sequences, roughly a third of which show up once; about an eighth is in the top ten. In regard to this clonotype: Its antigen is unidentified.

CDR1 and CDR2 (germline): SQVTM, ANQGSEA. The CDR3 is 17 residues long. Trimming took 1 base from V and 3 from J; bases not matched to a gene: 10. The TCR was taken from a human donor in good health (CMV status not recorded). Some clones in this sample may be carry-over from other donors' samples. Source: cultured CD8+ T cells from PBMCs, taken from culture after CMV antigen stimulation. V and J are TRBV29-1 and TRBJ2-2; TRBD2 matches 8 bases. As DNA, the CDR3 is TGCAGCGTTGAAGCACCCGGGGGGGGGTCGGACACCGGGGAGCTGTTTTTT. Amino acid sequence: CSVEAPGGGSDTGELFF.